Shown below are 30 T cell receptor beta chains from a single sample sequenced in a study of cytomegalovirus exposure and HLA in healthy donors. In the PCR, 60 Vbeta and 13 Jbeta primers were used. Clones were sequenced by immunoSEQ multiplex PCR, and TCRdb holds only the in-frame ones, with some missing. Of a few hundred thousand clones listed, approximately 81% are singletons. The sample comprised PBMCs. The source of these receptors is a woman aged 55 to 70 in good health and CMV-seropositive.

The genes are TRBV10-2 and TRBJ2-7, with D maybe TRBD2 (5 bases). Germline V gene data show CDR1 as WSHSY and CDR2 as SAAADI. Between the trimmed V and J ends, which lost 6 bases and 0 bases, there was a span of 15 bases. The CDR3 length is 15 residues. CDR3 region: CASRKGPGLSYEQYF. CDR3 nucleotide sequence: TGCGCCAGCAGGAAGGGCCCAGGACTCTCCTACGAGCAGTACTTC.

This clone has only a few counts. The V gene is TRBV4-1, the J gene TRBJ2-7; 15 bases agree with TRBD2. Per germline, CDR1 MGHRA and CDR2 YSYEKL. With 2 bases clipped from V and 7 bases from J, the junction kept 9 bases outside the gene matches. This CDR3 is 17 amino acids long. The CDR3 nucleotides read TGCGCCAGCAGCCAACCTGGACTAGCGGGAGGGCCTTGGGAGCAGTACTTC. This translates into CASSQPGLAGGPWEQYF.

This sequence joins TRBV10-2 and TRBJ2-7; no firm D call. CDR3 size: 12 residues. Germline assignment: CDR1 WSHSY and CDR2 SAAADI. Deletions cut 7 bases from V and 5 bases from J, with 12 bases between. CDR3 residues: CASKGEADEQYF. The CDR3 DNA follows: TGCGCCAGCAAAGGCGAGGCGGACGAGCAGTACTTC.

A single count supports this clone. The chain uses TRBV5-1 and TRBJ2-3, with D maybe TRBD2 (6 bases). CDR3 size: 12 residues. CDR1 and CDR2 from the germline V gene are SGHRS and YFSETQ. V was pared by 3 bases and J by 10 bases, with 12 bases between. The CDR3 region has the DNA TGCGCCAGCAGCTACCAGGGACTTTCGCAGTATTTT. Amino acids: CASSYQGLSQYF.

This chain connects TRBV7-9 to TRBJ1-1; 8 bases are shared with TRBD1. The V gene end was trimmed by 5 bases and the J gene end by 4 bases; junction bases not matched to a gene: 15. The CDR3 length is 17 residues. Germline V gene lookup returns CDR1 SEHNR and CDR2 FQNEAQ (reference sequence). This CDR3 reads CASSPGQGSGSRTEAFF. In nucleotides, the CDR3 is TGTGCCAGCAGCCCCGGACAGGGATCGGGGTCACGCACTGAAGCTTTCTTT. The full variable domain, in which reference TRBV7-9 and TRBJ1-1 provide the parts outside the CDR3, is DTGVSQNPRHKITKRGQNVTFRCDPISEHNRLYWYRQTLGQGPEFLTYFQNEAQLEKSRLLSDRFSAERPKGSFSTLEIQRTEQGDSAMYLCASSPGQGSGSRTEAFFGQGTRLTVV.

The gene calls are TRBV29-1 and TRBJ2-7; TRBD2 matches 15 bases. The CDR3 loop spans 16 amino acids. The ends lost 2 bases at V and 4 bases at J; junction bases unmatched: 6. In germline, CDR1 is SQVTM, CDR2 ANQGSEA. CDR3 nucleotides: TGCAGCGTTGAAAGTGGGACTAGCGGGAGGTGGTACGAGCAGTACTTC. Translation: CSVESGTSGRWYEQYF.

The chain combines TRBV4-1 with TRBJ2-5, with 13 bases matching TRBD2. Per the germline V gene, CDR1 is MGHRA and CDR2 is YSYEKL. The length of the CDR3 is 15 residues. The J segment lost 5 bases and the V segment lost 1 base, leaving 1 base of the junction unmatched. The CDR3 reads CASSQGGLAGETQYF. CDR3 in DNA: TGCGCCAGCAGCCAAGGGGGACTAGCGGGGGAGACCCAGTACTTC.

The rearrangement joins TRBV7-9 to TRBJ1-3; 8 bases align to TRBD1. Germline values: CDR1 SEHNR, CDR2 FQNEAQ (reference sequence). The junction had 5 bases not matched to a gene; V was cut back by 3 bases and J by 1 base. The CDR3 is 16 amino acids. CDR3 sequence: CASSFRTGSSGNTIYF. DNA for the CDR3: TGTGCCAGCAGCTTCAGGACAGGGTCATCTGGAAACACCATATATTTT.

A few counts support this clone. This chain joins TRBV16 and TRBJ2-7; 9 positions agree with TRBD1. Trimming cost V 1 base and J 5 bases; bases outside gene matches: 9. CDR1 KGHSY and CDR2 FQNENV come from the germline V gene. The CDR3 sequence is 16 residues long. Here the CDR3 reads CASSQFLGQGGHEQYF. The DNA for the CDR3 is TGTGCCAGCAGCCAATTCCTGGGACAGGGTGGACACGAGCAGTACTTC.

The chain combines TRBV7-7 with TRBJ2-5; perhaps TRBD2 as D (6 bases). Germline V gives CDR1 SSHAT, CDR2 FNYEAQ (reference sequence). CDR3 length: 15 amino acids. The V end lost 5 bases, the J end lost 5 bases, and 18 bases lay between the germline ends. CDR3 sequence (DNA): TGTGCCAGCAGCCTGGGAGGACCTTCTAGGGAGACCCAGTACTTC. It yields the protein CASSLGGPSRETQYF.

This clone was recorded a few times. The chain joins TRBV4-1 to TRBJ2-6; 9 nucleotides agree with TRBD1. The germline V gene has CDR1 MGHRA and CDR2 YSYEKL. Germline trimming cut 1 base from V and 2 bases from J; bases unmatched to any gene: 9. The CDR3 consists of 19 residues. CDR3 coding DNA: TGCGCCAGCAGCCAAGCAGGGACAGGGATCTCCCCTGGGGCCAACGTCCTGACTTTC. Translating gives CASSQAGTGISPGANVLTF.

The V call is TRBV14, the J call TRBJ2-5, with D perhaps matching TRBD2 (5 bases). The germline V and J ends were trimmed by 2 bases and 5 bases, with 12 bases remaining between them. The CDR3 runs to 14 residues. The germline gives CDR1 SGHDN, CDR2 FVKESK. CDR3: CASSQYRRGETQYF. CDR3 DNA: TGTGCCAGCAGCCAATATAGGCGAGGGGAGACCCAGTACTTC.

The J gene is TRBJ1-5, the V gene TRBV6-6; D may be TRBD1 (6 bases). The CDR3 totals 13 residues. V was clipped by 6 bases and J by 4 bases, with 10 bases between them. Germline loops: CDR1 MNHNY, CDR2 SVGAGI (reference sequence). As DNA, the CDR3 is TGTGCCAGCAGCCTTCAGGGGAATCAGCCCCAGCATTTT. It encodes CASSLQGNQPQHF.

This rearrangement joins TRBV28 to TRBJ1-1, with TRBD1 as a possible D gene (5 bases). The CDR3 sequence is 12 residues long. V was shortened by 7 bases and J by 4 bases, with 10 bases between the two germline ends. The V gene's germline CDR1 is MDHEN and CDR2 SYDVKM. CDR3 protein: CASKQASTEAFF. CDR3 DNA: TGTGCCAGCAAACAGGCGAGCACTGAAGCTTTCTTT. Together with reference TRBV28 and TRBJ1-1, the CDR3 gives the full variable domain: DVKVTQSSRYLVKRTGEKVFLECVQDMDHENMFWYRQDPGLGLRLIYFSYDVKMKEKGDIPEGYSVSREKKERFSLILESASTNQTSMYLCASKQASTEAFFGQGTRLTVV.

This clone was seen just once. The chain uses TRBV27 and TRBJ2-7; 7 bases match TRBD1. Germline V lookup: CDR1 MNHEY, CDR2 SMNVEV (reference sequence). V trimming: 5 bases; J trimming: 6 bases; junction bases outside the gene matches: 7. The CDR3 length is 13 residues. The CDR3 DNA sequence: TGTGCCAGCAGTGAACGACAGGGCGGCGAGCAGTACTTC. The encoded protein is CASSERQGGEQYF.

The chain is built from TRBV7-9 and TRBJ1-1, with D perhaps TRBD1 (6 bases). This CDR3 spans 14 amino acids. Germline values: CDR1 SEHNR, CDR2 FQNEAQ (reference sequence). V gave up 4 bases and J gave up 4 bases, with 13 bases separating them. This chain's CDR3 is CASSSRGRGTEAFF. The CDR3 DNA follows: TGTGCCAGCAGCTCGAGGGGGAGAGGCACTGAAGCTTTCTTT.

The CDR3 reads CASNRLGGTNTEAFF. CDR3 bases: TGCGCCAGCAACCGCCTTGGGGGGACGAACACTGAAGCTTTCTTT. The chain couples TRBV5-1 to TRBJ1-1; TRBD1 might be the D (5 bases). Germline V gene lookup returns CDR1 SGHRS and CDR2 YFSETQ. Trimming took off 6 bases at V and 1 base at J, with 16 bases between the two ends. This CDR3 has 15 amino acids.

The V gene is TRBV7-8, the J gene TRBJ2-7, with D hard to call. Trimming cost V 5 bases and J 2 bases, with 10 bases left between them. This CDR3 has 13 amino acids. The germline gives CDR1 SGHVS, CDR2 FQNEAQ. Here the CDR3 reads CASSDRVTYEQYF. The CDR3 DNA sequence: TGTGCCAGCAGCGACCGGGTCACCTACGAGCAGTACTTC.

CDR3 sequence reads: CASSENTDSNQPQHF. As DNA, the CDR3 is TGTGCCAGCAGTGAAAATACAGATAGCAATCAGCCCCAGCATTTT. The chain recombines TRBV2 with TRBJ1-5; D is uncertain. CDR1 SNHLY and CDR2 FYNNEI come from the germline V gene. The length of the CDR3 is 15 residues. Trimming took off 2 bases at V and 0 bases at J, with 8 bases between the two ends.

This clone showed up just a few times. The gene calls are TRBV2 and TRBJ1-3; TRBD1 is a possible D gene (6 bases). V lost 6 bases to trimming and J lost 4 bases, with 25 bases between them. This CDR3 comprises 18 residues. Germline values: CDR1 SNHLY, CDR2 FYNNEI. The CDR3 loop is CASRPRRQVSVRGNTIYF. In DNA, the CDR3 is TGTGCCAGCAGACCCAGACGACAGGTCTCAGTCCGCGGAAACACCATATATTTT.

The chain links TRBV19 to TRBJ1-5; 7 positions agree with TRBD1. The CDR3 has 12 amino acids. The germline CDR1 and CDR2 sequences are LNHDA and SQIVND (reference sequence). With 10 bases clipped from V and 9 bases from J, the junction kept 9 bases outside the gene matches. The CDR3 coding sequence is TGTGCCACCCGACAGGGAGGCTTGCCCCAGCATTTT. This translates into CATRQGGLPQHF.

The chain joins TRBV2 to TRBJ1-2; 11 bases map to TRBD1. The CDR3 runs to 14 residues. J was trimmed by 3 bases and V by 4 bases; bases with no gene match: 1. CDR1 is SNHLY, CDR2 FYNNEI, per germline. CDR3 in amino acids: CASSADRGHYGYTF. As DNA, the CDR3 is TGTGCCAGCAGTGCGGACAGGGGGCACTATGGCTACACCTTC.

The chain combines TRBV9 with TRBJ2-3; D gene ambiguous. Per germline, CDR1 SGDLS and CDR2 YYNGEE. Trimming shortened V by 0 bases and J by 1 base, and 9 bases separated the two germline ends. The CDR3 is 15 amino acids. This chain's CDR3 is CASSVEQQGTDTQYF. Written as DNA, the CDR3 is TGTGCCAGCAGCGTAGAACAACAAGGCACAGATACGCAGTATTTT.

The rearrangement uses TRBV7-9 and TRBJ2-2, with D possibly TRBD1 on 6 matching bases. The germline gives CDR1 SEHNR, CDR2 FQNEAQ (reference sequence). V was shortened by 5 bases and J by 2 bases, with 12 bases between the two germline ends. The CDR3 length is 15 residues. CDR3 loop: CASSLNRENTGELFF. As DNA, the CDR3 is TGTGCCAGCAGCCTCAACAGGGAAAACACCGGGGAGCTGTTTTTT.

The J gene is TRBJ2-7, the V gene TRBV21-1; the table's TRBD2 call for D was not verified on the DNA. TRBV21-1 is a listed pseudogene. The CDR3 spans 19 residues. The chain's CDR3 is CASSKVGNGGGRGAYEQYF. CDR3 bases: TGTGCCAGCAGCAAAGTGGGGAACGGGGGAGGGAGGGGGGCCTACGAGCAGTACTTC.

This chain joins TRBV5-4 and TRBJ2-3; 11 positions agree with TRBD1. V lost 4 bases to trimming and J lost 2 bases; unmatched junction nucleotides: 6. From germline, CDR1 is SGHNT and CDR2 YYREEE (reference sequence). This CDR3 contains 16 residues. CDR3 residues: CASSHRDRGYTDTQYF. The DNA for the CDR3 is TGTGCCAGCAGCCATCGGGACAGGGGGTACACAGATACGCAGTATTTT. The full variable domain, with the rest looked up from reference TRBV5-4 and TRBJ2-3, is ETGVTQSPTHLIKTRGQQVTLRCSSQSGHNTVSWYQQALGQGPQFIFQYYREEENGRGNFPPRFSGLQFPNYSSELNVNALELDDSALYLCASSHRDRGYTDTQYFGPGTRLTVL.

The J gene is TRBJ1-3, the V gene TRBV18; possible D gene TRBD1, 5 bases. The V gene's germline CDR1 is KGHSH and CDR2 LQKENI. V lost 3 bases to trimming and J lost 2 bases, with 8 bases between them. The CDR3 extends over 14 amino acids. The CDR3 bases are TGTGCCAGCTCACCTTCGGGGGCTGGAAACACCATATATTTT. It encodes CASSPSGAGNTIYF.

The chain is built from TRBV7-3 and TRBJ1-3; D remains ambiguous. This CDR3 has 13 amino acids. CDR1 and CDR2 from the germline V gene are SGHTA and FQGTGA. V shed 4 bases and J shed 4 bases, with 8 bases lying between them. The CDR3 sequence is CASSWTGGNTIYF. The CDR3 DNA reads TGTGCCAGCAGCTGGACGGGAGGAAACACCATATATTTT.

V gene TRBV9 combines with J gene TRBJ2-3, with TRBD2 matching 7 bases. Germline values: CDR1 SGDLS, CDR2 YYNGEE. The ends lost 3 bases at V and 0 bases at J; junction bases unmatched: 4. CDR3 length: 15 amino acids. The DNA of the CDR3 is TGTGCCAGCAGCGGGGAGGGAAGAAGCACAGATACGCAGTATTTT. Translating gives CASSGEGRSTDTQYF.

Concerning this clone: Distinct nucleotide sequences in the sample also encode this CDR3. This chain uses TRBV5-1 with TRBJ2-5; no clear D. The germline V gene has CDR1 SGHRS and CDR2 YFSETQ. Trimming removed 4 bases from V and 3 bases from J, with 4 bases in between. The CDR3 sequence is 11 residues long. This CDR3 reads CASSTEETQYF. CDR3 nucleotides: TGCGCCAGCAGCACGGAAGAGACCCAGTACTTC.